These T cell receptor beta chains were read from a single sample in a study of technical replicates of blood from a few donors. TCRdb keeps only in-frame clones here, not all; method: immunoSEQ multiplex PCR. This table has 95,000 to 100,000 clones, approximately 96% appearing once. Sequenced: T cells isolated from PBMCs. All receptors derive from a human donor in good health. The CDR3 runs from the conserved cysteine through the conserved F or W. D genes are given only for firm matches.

TGTGCCAGCAGCGAGCGGGGGGTACCAGATACGCAGTATTTT | CASSERGVPDTQYF | TRBJ2-3 | TRBV7-2 | TRBD2
TGTGCCAGCAGCTATGGGGGAGGGGACCCCTACGAGCAGTACTTC | CASSYGGGDPYEQYF | TRBJ2-7 | TRBV5-6 | TRBD2
TGTGCCAGCAGCACCTCGGGGGGTCGCTCCTACGAGCAGTACTTC | CASSTSGGRSYEQYF | TRBJ2-7 | TRBV5-4 | TRBD2
TGTGCCAGCAGCATATCGGACAGGGGGCCTAATGAAAAACTGTTTTTT | CASSISDRGPNEKLFF | TRBJ1-4 | TRBV11-2 | TRBD1
TGTGCCAGCAGTTACAAGGGGCGAGTAGATGGCTACACCTTC | CASSYKGRVDGYTF | TRBJ1-2 | TRBV11-2 | .
TGCGCCAGCAGCCAATTCTTTTTTGATAGCGGGGCGGGTGGCTACACCTTC | CASSQFFFDSGAGGYTF | TRBJ1-2 | TRBV4-1 | .
TGCGCCAGCAGCCAATTACTTTCCGAGCGGAACTCGGGCAAGAACACTGAAGCTTTCTTT | CASSQLLSERNSGKNTEAFF | TRBJ1-1 | TRBV4-1 | .
TGCAGCGTCGCGCCCGGGACAGGGGTTGGCTACACCTTC | CSVAPGTGVGYTF | TRBJ1-2 | TRBV29-1 | TRBD1
TGTGCCAGCAGTGAAAAGGGGAGGTCCTACAATGAGCAGTTCTTC | CASSEKGRSYNEQFF | TRBJ2-1 | TRBV6-1 | .
TGTGCCACCAGCAGAGGAGGGTTCTCCTACGAGCAGTACTTC | CATSRGGFSYEQYF | TRBJ2-7 | TRBV15 | .
TGTGCCAGCAGCTTGGGGCGGGAGCAGTTCTTC | CASSLGREQFF | TRBJ2-1 | TRBV11-2 | .
TGCGCCAGCAGCCGTATTGGACAGGGAAACACTGAAGCTTTCTTT | CASSRIGQGNTEAFF | TRBJ1-1 | TRBV5-1 | TRBD1
TGTGCCAGCAGCTCCAGGGGCCCCTATGGCTACACCTTC | CASSSRGPYGYTF | TRBJ1-2 | TRBV28 | .
TGTGCCAGCTCACCTTCCAGACCGGACAGTTTGTGGGGCGATACGCAGTATTTT | CASSPSRPDSLWGDTQYF | TRBJ2-3 | TRBV18 | .
TGCAGTGCTGAAACAGGTTTCGGGCAGTACTTC | CSAETGFGQYF | TRBJ2-7 | TRBV20-1 | .
TGTGCCAGCAGCATTCAGGGTGGGAATGAAAAACTGTTTTTT | CASSIQGGNEKLFF | TRBJ1-4 | TRBV7-9 | .